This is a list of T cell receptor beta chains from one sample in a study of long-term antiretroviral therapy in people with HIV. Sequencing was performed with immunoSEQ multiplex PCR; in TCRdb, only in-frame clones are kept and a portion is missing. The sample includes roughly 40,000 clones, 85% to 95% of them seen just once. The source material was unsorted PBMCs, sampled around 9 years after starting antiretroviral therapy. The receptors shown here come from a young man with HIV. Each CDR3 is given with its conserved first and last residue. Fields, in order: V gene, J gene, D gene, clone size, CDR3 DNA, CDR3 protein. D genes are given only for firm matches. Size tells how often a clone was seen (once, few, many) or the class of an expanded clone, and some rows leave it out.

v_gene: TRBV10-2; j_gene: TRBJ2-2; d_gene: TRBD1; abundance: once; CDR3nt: TGCGCCAGCAGTGAGCCGACAGGGGTGGGGACCGGGGAGCTGTTTTTT; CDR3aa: CASSEPTGVGTGELFF
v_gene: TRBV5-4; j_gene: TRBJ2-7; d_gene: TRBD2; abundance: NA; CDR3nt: TGTGCCAGCAGCCCGGGACGACTAGCGGGCTCTGGCGACGAGCAGTACTTC; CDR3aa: CASSPGRLAGSGDEQYF
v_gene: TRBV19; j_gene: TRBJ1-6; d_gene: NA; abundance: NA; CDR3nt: TGTGCCAGCAAACCTAAAAGCTCCTATAATTCACCCCTCCACTTT; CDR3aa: CASKPKSSYNSPLHF
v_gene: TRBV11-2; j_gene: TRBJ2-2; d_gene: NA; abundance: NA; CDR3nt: TGTGCCAGCAGCCCACCAGGACCCGGGGAGCTGTTTTTT; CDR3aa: CASSPPGPGELFF
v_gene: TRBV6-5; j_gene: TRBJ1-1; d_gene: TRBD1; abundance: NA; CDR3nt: TGTGCCAGCAGTCCCCGGGACAGGGGCCCGGAAGCTTTCTTT; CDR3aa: CASSPRDRGPEAFF
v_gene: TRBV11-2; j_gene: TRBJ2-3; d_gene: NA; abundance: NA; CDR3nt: TGTGCCAGCAGCTTAGAGGGCGATACGCAGTATTTT; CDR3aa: CASSLEGDTQYF
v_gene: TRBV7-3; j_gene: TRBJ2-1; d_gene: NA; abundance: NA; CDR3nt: TGTGCCAGCAGCTGGCAGGGGAATTACAATGAGCAGTTCTTC; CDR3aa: CASSWQGNYNEQFF
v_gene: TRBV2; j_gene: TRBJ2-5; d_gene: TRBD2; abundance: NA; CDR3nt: TGTGCCACCCGAGAGACTAGCGGGGGGCCGGAGGTTGAGACCCAGTACTTC; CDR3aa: CATRETSGGPEVETQYF
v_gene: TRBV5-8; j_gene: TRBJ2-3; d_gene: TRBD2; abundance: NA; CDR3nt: TGTGCCAGCAGCTTACGGGGGGGCCCCGGCGGGGGTACGCAGTATTTT; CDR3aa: CASSLRGGPGGGTQYF
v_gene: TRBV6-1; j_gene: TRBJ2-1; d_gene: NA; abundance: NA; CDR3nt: TGTGCCAGCACCGGAACCGGAAGCAATGAGCAGTTCTTC; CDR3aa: CASTGTGSNEQFF
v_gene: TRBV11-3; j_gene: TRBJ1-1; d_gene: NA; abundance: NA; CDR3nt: TGTGCCAGCAGCTTATCGGGGGTGAACACTGAAGCTTTCTTT; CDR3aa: CASSLSGVNTEAFF
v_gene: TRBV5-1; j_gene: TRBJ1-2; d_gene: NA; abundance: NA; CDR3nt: TGCGCCAGCAGGGATAGGACGGCTAACTATGGCTACACCTTC; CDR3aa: CASRDRTANYGYTF
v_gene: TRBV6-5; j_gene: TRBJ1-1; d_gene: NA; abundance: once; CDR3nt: TGTGCCAGCAGTTACCCCGGGGGCTCCACTGAAGCTTTCTTT; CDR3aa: CASSYPGGSTEAFF
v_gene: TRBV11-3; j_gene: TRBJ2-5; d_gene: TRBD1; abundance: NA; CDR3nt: TGTGCCAGCAGCTCCCGGGACAGGGATGAGACCCAGTACTTC; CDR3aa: CASSSRDRDETQYF
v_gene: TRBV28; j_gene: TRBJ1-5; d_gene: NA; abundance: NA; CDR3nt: TGTGCCAGCGAGGGGGGCAATCAGCCCCAGCATTTT; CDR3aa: CASEGGNQPQHF
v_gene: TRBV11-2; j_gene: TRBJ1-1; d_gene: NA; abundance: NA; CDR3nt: TGTGCCAGCAGCTATAAGGTCCGGGTCCCCACGGTGAACACTGAAGCTTTCTTT; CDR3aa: CASSYKVRVPTVNTEAFF
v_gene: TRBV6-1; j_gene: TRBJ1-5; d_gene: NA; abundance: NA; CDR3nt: TGTGCCAGCAGTGAAGAGGGGATCGAGAGGGCGAGGAGCAATCAGCCCCAGCATTTT; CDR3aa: CASSEEGIERARSNQPQHF
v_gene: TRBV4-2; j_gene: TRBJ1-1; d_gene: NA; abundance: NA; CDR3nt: TGTGCCAGCAGCCAAGAATCCCGGAGGCCGGCGAACACTGAAGCTTTCTTT; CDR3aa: CASSQESRRPANTEAFF
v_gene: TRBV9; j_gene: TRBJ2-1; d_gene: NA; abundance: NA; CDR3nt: TGTGCCAGCAGCGTAGAATACAGGAACGGTGAGCAGTTCTTC; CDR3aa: CASSVEYRNGEQFF
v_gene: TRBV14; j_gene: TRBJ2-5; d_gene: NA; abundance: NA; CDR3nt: TGTGCCAGCAGCTCCGGGACTCTCCAAGAGACCCAGTACTTC; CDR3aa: CASSSGTLQETQYF
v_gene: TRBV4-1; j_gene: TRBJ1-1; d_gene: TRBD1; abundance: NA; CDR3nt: TGCGCCAGCAGCCAAGAAAGAGAGAGACAGGGGGACACTGAAGCTTTCTTT; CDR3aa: CASSQERERQGDTEAFF
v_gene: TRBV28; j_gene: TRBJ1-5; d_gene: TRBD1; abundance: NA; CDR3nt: TGTGCCAGCAGGGGACAGAACAATCAGCCCCAGCATTTT; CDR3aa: CASRGQNNQPQHF
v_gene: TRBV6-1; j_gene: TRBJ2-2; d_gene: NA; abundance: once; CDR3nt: TGTGCCAGCAGTGATTATTGGCAGGGCACGAACACCGGGGAGCTGTTTTTT; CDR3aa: CASSDYWQGTNTGELFF
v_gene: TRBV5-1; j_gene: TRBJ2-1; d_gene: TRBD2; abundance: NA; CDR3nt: TGCGCCAGCAGCTTGGCCGCCGGGGGGGCCGGGGAGCAGTTCTTC; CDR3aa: CASSLAAGGAGEQFF
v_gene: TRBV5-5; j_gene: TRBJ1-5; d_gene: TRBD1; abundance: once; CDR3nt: TGTGCCAGTTCCTCCACAGGGGCGGCCAATCAGCCCCAGCATTTT; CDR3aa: CASSSTGAANQPQHF
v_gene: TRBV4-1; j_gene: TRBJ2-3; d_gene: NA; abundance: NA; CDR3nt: TGCGCCAGCAGCCAATTAGTAGCTAGCACAGATACGCAGTATTTT; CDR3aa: CASSQLVASTDTQYF
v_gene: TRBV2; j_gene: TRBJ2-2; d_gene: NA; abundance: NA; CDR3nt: TGTGCCAGCCTACAGGGGAACACCGGGGAGCTGTTTTTT; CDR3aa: CASLQGNTGELFF
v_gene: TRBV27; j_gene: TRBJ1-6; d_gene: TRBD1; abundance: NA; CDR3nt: TGTGCCAGCAGTCGTGGGACAGGGGGCTTTGAAAATCCCCTCCACTTT; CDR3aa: CASSRGTGGFENPLHF
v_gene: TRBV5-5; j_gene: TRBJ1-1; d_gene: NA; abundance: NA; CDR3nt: TGTGCCAGCAGCTTGGCGCGGATGAACACTGAAGCTTTCTTT; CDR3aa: CASSLARMNTEAFF
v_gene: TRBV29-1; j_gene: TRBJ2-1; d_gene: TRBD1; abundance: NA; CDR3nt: TGCAGCGTAAAGCCGGGACAGGGGGCTCCCTACAATGAGCAGTTCTTC; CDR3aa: CSVKPGQGAPYNEQFF
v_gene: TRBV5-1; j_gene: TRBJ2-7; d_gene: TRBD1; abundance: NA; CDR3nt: TGCGCCAGCAGCGCCCGACAGGGCTACGAGCAGTACTTC; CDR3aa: CASSARQGYEQYF
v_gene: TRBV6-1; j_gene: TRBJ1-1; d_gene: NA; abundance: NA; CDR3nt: TGTGCCAGCAGTGAAACAGGGTTGAACACTGAAGCTTTCTTT; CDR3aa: CASSETGLNTEAFF
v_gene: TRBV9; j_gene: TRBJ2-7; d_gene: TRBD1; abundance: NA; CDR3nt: TGTGCCAGCAGCGTAGGAGGGGGCCCCTACGAGCAGTACTTC; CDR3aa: CASSVGGGPYEQYF
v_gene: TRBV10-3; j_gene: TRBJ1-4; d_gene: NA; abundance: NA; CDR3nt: TGTGCCATCAGTGAGTCGAATGAAAAACTGTTTTTT; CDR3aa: CAISESNEKLFF
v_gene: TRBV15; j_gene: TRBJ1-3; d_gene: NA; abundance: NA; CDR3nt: TGTGCCACCAGCACCTCAGGGTACACCATATATTTT; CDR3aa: CATSTSGYTIYF
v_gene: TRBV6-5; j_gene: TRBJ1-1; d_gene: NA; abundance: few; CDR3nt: TGTGCCAGCAGTTACTCGAACCTAAACACTGAAGCTTTCTTT; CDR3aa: CASSYSNLNTEAFF
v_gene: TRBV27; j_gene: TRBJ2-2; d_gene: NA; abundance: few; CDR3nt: TGTGCCAGCAGGTCTTCGGACAGATCGAACACCGGGGAGCTGTTTTTT; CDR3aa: CASRSSDRSNTGELFF
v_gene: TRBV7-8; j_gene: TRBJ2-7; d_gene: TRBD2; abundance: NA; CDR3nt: TGTGCCAGCAGCCATACTAGCGAGTGGGGCTACGAGCAGTACTTC; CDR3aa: CASSHTSEWGYEQYF
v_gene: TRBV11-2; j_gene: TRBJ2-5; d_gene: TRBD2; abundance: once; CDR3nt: TGTGCCAGCAGCCCCCAAGCTAGCGGGGGAAAGACCCAGTACTTC; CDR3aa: CASSPQASGGKTQYF
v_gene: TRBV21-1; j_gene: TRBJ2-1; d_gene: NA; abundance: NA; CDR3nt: TGTGCCAGCAGCAAAGATGGGACTAGCGACAATGAGCAGTTCTTC; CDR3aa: CASSKDGTSDNEQFF
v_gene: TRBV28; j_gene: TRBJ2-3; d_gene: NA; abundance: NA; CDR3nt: TGTGCCAGCAGTTTCGCGACAGCCCCTAGCACAGATACGCAGTATTTT; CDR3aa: CASSFATAPSTDTQYF